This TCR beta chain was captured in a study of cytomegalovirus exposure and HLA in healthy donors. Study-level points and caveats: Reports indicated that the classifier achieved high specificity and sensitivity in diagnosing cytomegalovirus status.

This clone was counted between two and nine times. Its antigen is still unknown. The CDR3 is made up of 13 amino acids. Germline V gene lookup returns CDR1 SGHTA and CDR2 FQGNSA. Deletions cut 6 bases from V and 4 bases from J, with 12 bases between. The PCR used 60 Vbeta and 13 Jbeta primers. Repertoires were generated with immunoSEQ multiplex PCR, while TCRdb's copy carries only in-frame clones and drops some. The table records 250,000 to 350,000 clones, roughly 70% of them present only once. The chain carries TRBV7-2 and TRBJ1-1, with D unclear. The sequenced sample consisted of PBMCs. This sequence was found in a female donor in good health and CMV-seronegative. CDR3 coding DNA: TGTGCCAGCAGACCTCCCTCGGGCACTGAAGCTTTCTTT. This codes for CASRPPSGTEAFF. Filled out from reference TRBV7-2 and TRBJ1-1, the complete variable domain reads GAGVSQSPSNKVTEKGKDVELRCDPISGHTALYWYRQSLGQGLEFLIYFQGNSAPDKSGLPSDRFSAERTGGSVSTLTIQRTQQEDSAVYLCASRPPSGTEAFFGQGTRLTVV.